Listed below are T cell receptor beta chains from one sample, sequenced in a study of T cell responses to AZD1222 COVID-19 vaccine. The table came from immunoSEQ multiplex PCR; TCRdb's copy has only in-frame clones and leaves some out. This sample carries 150,000 to 200,000 clones, over 85% of them seen once, and the ten largest clones take approximately 4%. The sample was peripheral blood, taken 28 days after the second dose of the MenACWY control vaccine. These receptor sequences come from an adult who received the MenACWY meningococcal vaccine as a control. The CDR3 runs from the conserved cysteine through the conserved F or W. The order of the fields is D gene, J gene, V gene, clone size, CDR3 protein, CDR3 DNA. The D gene is left open where the match is weak. A row's size may be missing; if present it is once, few, many or a size class.

NA TRBJ2-7 TRBV9 once CASSVDSRALGLEQYF TGTGCCAGCAGCGTAGACTCCCGGGCTTTGGGGCTCGAGCAGTACTTC
TRBD1 TRBJ1-2 TRBV29-1 NA CSVTSGGGGYTF TGCAGCGTGACCTCAGGGGGCGGTGGCTACACCTTC
NA TRBJ1-3 TRBV19 once CASNNGLGNTIYF TGTGCCAGTAATAATGGGCTTGGAAACACCATATATTTT
NA TRBJ2-3 TRBV29-1 NA CSVRGTDTQYF TGCAGCGTTCGCGGCACAGATACGCAGTATTTT
TRBD1 TRBJ1-4 TRBV7-2 NA CASSSPGTGRGKLFF TGTGCCAGCAGCTCCCCCGGGACAGGGCGTGGAAAACTGTTTTTT
NA TRBJ1-1 TRBV27 NA CASSLGGGTEAFF TGTGCCAGCAGCCTGGGTGGAGGGACTGAAGCTTTCTTT
TRBD2 TRBJ2-7 TRBV6-5 NA CASSRLAAGFHEQYF TGTGCCAGCAGTAGACTAGCGGCCGGTTTCCACGAGCAGTACTTC
NA TRBJ1-1 TRBV29-1 NA CSVRRDTEAFF TGCAGCGTCCGGAGGGACACTGAAGCTTTCTTT
NA TRBJ1-2 TRBV30 NA CAWSVQGGYTF TGTGCCTGGAGTGTTCAGGGCGGCTACACCTTC
NA TRBJ1-1 TRBV11-2 NA CASSPFLYTEAFF TGTGCCAGCAGCCCCTTTCTTTACACTGAAGCTTTCTTT
NA TRBJ2-3 TRBV18 NA CASLLLTTDTQYF TGTGCCAGTCTACTGCTAACCACAGATACGCAGTATTTT
NA TRBJ1-1 TRBV5-6 few CASSPHSHTEAFF TGTGCCAGCAGCCCCCATTCCCACACTGAAGCTTTCTTT
NA TRBJ2-1 TRBV2 NA CASKGTGSNEQFF TGTGCCAGCAAGGGGACTGGGTCGAATGAGCAGTTCTTC
NA TRBJ1-1 TRBV28 NA CASSLSGTEAFF TGTGCCAGCAGTCTCTCCGGGACCGAAGCTTTCTTT
NA TRBJ2-1 TRBV29-1 NA CSVEDRQGLQHPYNEQFF TGCAGCGTTGAAGATCGTCAGGGACTGCAACATCCCTACAATGAGCAGTTCTTC